This T cell receptor beta chain was identified in a study of blood T cells in healthy people across ages. Worth noting for this clonotype: Its cognate antigen is unknown.

The authors ran a second PCR of roughly 6 to 12 cycles using a sample-barcoded 5' primer and a J-beta primer mix. Every individual sample yielded 2.5 million or more paired-end reads (each containing CDR3). TCRdb recomputed calls from the 5' RACE reads with MiXCR, one row per CDR3 protein. Seen here are over a million distinct CDR3 sequences, 45% observed once, and the top ten hold under 20%. Germline CDR1 MNHEY, CDR2 SVGEGT. The CDR3 is made up of 11 amino acids. V was cut by 8 bases and J by 6 bases, with 9 bases left in between. Each sample provided at least 5 micrograms of extracted total RNA. Study findings and constraints: Across the age range, TCR beta diversity per million T cells fell in a roughly linear way.

The specimen sequenced was blood. This clonotype was obtained from a woman aged 55-70 years in good health. The chain carries TRBV6-2 or TRBV6-3 and TRBJ2-3; D uncertain. The CDR3 sequence is CASETYDTQYF. CDR3 nucleotides: TGTGCCAGCGAGACTTACGATACGCAGTATTTT.